This T cell receptor beta chain was sequenced in a study of CD8 T cells in ankylosing spondylitis (dated by TCRdb to 2016 to 2017). Regarding the study in general: The study set out to find disease-linked TCR variants by profiling T cell receptor beta repertoires in ankylosing spondylitis patients and healthy donors. The whole study cohort included about a hundred healthy donors and about two dozen ankylosing spondylitis patients. Peripheral blood samples were taken, and synovial fluid was additionally collected from ankylosing spondylitis patients. General study outcomes and caveats: A TCR beta motif made up of several highly homologous amino acid variants appeared to be characteristic of blood from ankylosing spondylitis patients. The disease-linked clones had a CD8+ phenotype and were found at relatively low frequencies in peripheral blood. According to the report, matched synovial fluid samples from ankylosing spondylitis patients were significantly enriched for the disease-linked clones. Some of the motif variants had been reported before in the synovial fluid and blood of reactive arthritis patients, a finding that suggests common disease-initiation mechanisms.

The germline V gene specifies SGHTA as CDR1 and FQGNSA as CDR2. Counting both end residues, the CDR3 totals 14 amino acids. Just CDR3 DNA is preserved here, 42 bases in frame from base 1. Trimming at the junction amounts to 1 base on V and 4 bases on J, and the germline ends lie 8 bases apart. The instrument was an Illumina HiSeq 2500. Quantitative 5'-RACE with molecular barcodes was the method used to prepare the TCR beta libraries. The authors' analysis ran thus. Disease-linked TCR variants were identified with a new computational method built on a probabilistic model of VDJ rearrangement. Starting from the raw public reads, TCRdb applied fastp trimming at Q25, assembled clones with MiXCR and retained in-frame beta chains. One record per CDR3 amino acid sequence lists the most common genes and DNA. The V and J calls were determined by TCRdb, not by the authors. The sample contains 200,000 to 250,000 distinct CDR3 sequences, roughly a tenth of them found a single time. The ten largest make up around a fifth of the sample.

About this clonotype: Its specific antigen is unknown. It is likely a read error, because the conserved phenylalanine at the end of the CDR3 is missing.

This clonotype originated in a male donor with ankylosing spondylitis or in good health (not recorded which). The sequenced material came from blood, either unsorted or a sorted T cell fraction (not recorded which). The rearrangement joined TRBV7-2 to TRBJ2-1, with TRBD2 perhaps the D gene, on 5 matching bases. The nucleotide sequence is TGTGCCAGCAGCTTAGTACCGGGGTACAATGAGCAGTTCCTC. This sequence encodes CASSLVPGYNEQFL.